Given below is one T cell receptor (beta chain) in context. In the original workflow: Estimated nucleated cell counts came from reference gene primer amplification. Libraries were prepared by immunoSEQ multiplex PCR; TCRdb keeps only in-frame clonotypes and omits some of them. V, J and clone size derive from that table, while D and trimming were established from the DNA sequence. The sample lists tens of thousands of clones; approximately 84% were seen once. The sample belongs to a study of blood T cell repertoires in COVID-19. Study information: Italy, Spain and the United States were the sources of the convalescent and acute COVID-19 samples. Sources were T cells, B-cell-depleted T cells, or PBMCs; the material itself was cDNA or gDNA.

This clonotype was obtained from a human donor in a cohort sampled during active COVID-19. The sample was peripheral blood.

CDR3 amino acids: CASSVGQQSSYEQYF. CDR3 DNA sequence: TGTGCCAGCAGCGTTGGGCAGCAATCCTCCTACGAGCAGTACTTC. The chain recombines TRBV9 with TRBJ2-7; D ambiguous. Germline lookup yields CDR1 SGDLS and CDR2 YYNGEE. V was clipped by 2 bases and J by 0 bases, with 12 bases between them. This CDR3 contains 15 residues.